This T cell receptor (beta chain) emerged from a study of T cells after yellow fever vaccination. General observations from the study: The secondary response peaked faster, at day 5 versus 15, but was weaker.

Making TCR cDNA involved 5'RACE template switching, which added UMIs and a universal primer site. One entry per CDR3 protein results from TCRdb running MiXCR on the 5' RACE reads. The table has 500,000 to 650,000 distinct CDR3 sequences, roughly 14% seen once. The CDR3 has 12 amino acids. V lost 5 bases and J 7 bases, leaving 8 bases between the germline ends. This clonotype was counted a few times. Its antigen is unidentified. The receptor's source is a man younger than 45 who received the YFV17D yellow fever vaccine. The rearrangement joins TRBV12-3 or TRBV12-4 to TRBJ2-2; no definite D call. Material: PBMCs, obtained on the day of the yellow fever booster vaccination. This chain's CDR3 is CASSPPGGELFF. The CDR3 DNA follows: TGTGCCAGCAGTCCCCCCGGCGGGGAGCTGTTTTTT.